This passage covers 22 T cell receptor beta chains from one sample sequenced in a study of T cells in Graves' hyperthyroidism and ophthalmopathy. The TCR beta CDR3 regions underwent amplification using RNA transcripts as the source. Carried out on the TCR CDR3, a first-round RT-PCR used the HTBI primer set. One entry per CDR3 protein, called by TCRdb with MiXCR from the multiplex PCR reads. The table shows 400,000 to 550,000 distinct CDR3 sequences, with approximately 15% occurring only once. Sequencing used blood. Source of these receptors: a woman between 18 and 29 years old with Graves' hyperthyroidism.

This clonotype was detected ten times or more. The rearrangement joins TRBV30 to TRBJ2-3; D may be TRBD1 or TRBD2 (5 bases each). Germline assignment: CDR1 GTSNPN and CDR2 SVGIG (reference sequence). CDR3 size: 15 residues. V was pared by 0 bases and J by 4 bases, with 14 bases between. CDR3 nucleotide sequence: TGTGCCTGGAGTGTACGGGGCTTAGGTCCAGATACGCAGTATTTT. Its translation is CAWSVRGLGPDTQYF.

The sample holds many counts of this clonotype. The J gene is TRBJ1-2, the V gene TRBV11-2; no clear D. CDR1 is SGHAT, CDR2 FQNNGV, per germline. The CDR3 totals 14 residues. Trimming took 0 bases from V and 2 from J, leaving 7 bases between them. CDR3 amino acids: CASSLEYRNYGYTF. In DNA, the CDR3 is TGTGCCAGCAGCTTAGAGTACCGAAACTATGGCTACACCTTC.

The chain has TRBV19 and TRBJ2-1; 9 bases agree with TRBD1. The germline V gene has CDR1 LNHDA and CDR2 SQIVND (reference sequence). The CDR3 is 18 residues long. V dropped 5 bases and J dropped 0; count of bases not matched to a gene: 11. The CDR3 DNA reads TGTGCCAGTAGTTCCAAGTCGCCGGGACAGGGCTCCTACAATGAGCAGTTCTTC. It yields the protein CASSSKSPGQGSYNEQFF.

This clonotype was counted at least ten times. CDR3 DNA sequence: TGTGCCAGCAGCTTAGTCAGGGGATCTTCTGGCTACACCTTC. Encoded protein: CASSLVRGSSGYTF. This chain connects TRBV7-8 to TRBJ1-2, with D possibly being TRBD1 (6 bases). The CDR3 is 14 amino acids. CDR1 is SGHVS, CDR2 FQNEAQ, per germline. The V gene lost 1 base and the J gene lost 7 bases, with 13 bases spanning the gap.

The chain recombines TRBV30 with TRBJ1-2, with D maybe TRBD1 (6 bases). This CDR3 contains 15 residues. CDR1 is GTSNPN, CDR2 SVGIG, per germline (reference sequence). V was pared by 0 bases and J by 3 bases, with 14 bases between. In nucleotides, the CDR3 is TGTGCCTGGAGTGTACCGGACAGCCTATACTATGGCTACACCTTC. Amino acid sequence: CAWSVPDSLYYGYTF.

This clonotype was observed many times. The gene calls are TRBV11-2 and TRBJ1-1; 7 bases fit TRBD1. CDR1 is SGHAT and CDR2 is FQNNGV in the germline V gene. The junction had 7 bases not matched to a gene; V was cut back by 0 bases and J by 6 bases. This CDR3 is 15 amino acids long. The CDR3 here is CASSLDGPGGPEAFF. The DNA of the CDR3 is TGTGCCAGCAGCTTAGATGGCCCAGGGGGTCCTGAAGCTTTCTTT.

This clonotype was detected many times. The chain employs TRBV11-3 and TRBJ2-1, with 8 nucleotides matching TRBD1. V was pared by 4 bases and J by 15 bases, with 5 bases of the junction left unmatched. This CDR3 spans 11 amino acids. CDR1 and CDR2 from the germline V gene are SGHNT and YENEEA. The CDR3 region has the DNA TGTGCCAGCAGCTCCGGACAGGGTCCGTTCTTC. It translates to CASSSGQGPFF.

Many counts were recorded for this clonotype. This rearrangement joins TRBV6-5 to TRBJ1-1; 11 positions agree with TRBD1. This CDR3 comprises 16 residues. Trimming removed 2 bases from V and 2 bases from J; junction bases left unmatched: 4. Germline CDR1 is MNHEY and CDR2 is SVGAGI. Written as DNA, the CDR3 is TGTGCCAGCAGTTACCTAAGGACAGGGGGCAACACTGAAGCTTTCTTT. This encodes CASSYLRTGGNTEAFF.

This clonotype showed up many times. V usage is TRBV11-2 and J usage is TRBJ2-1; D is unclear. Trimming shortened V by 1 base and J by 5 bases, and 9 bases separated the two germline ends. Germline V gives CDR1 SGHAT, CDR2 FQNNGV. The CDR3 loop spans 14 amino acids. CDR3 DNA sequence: TGTGCCAGCAGCTTAGCTACAATTAACAATGAGCAGTTCTTC. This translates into CASSLATINNEQFF.

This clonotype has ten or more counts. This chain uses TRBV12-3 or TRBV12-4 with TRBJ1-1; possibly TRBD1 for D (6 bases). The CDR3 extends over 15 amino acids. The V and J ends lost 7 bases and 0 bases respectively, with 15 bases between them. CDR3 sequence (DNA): TGTGCCAGCACCCCCCAGGGGAATATGAACACTGAAGCTTTCTTT. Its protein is CASTPQGNMNTEAFF.

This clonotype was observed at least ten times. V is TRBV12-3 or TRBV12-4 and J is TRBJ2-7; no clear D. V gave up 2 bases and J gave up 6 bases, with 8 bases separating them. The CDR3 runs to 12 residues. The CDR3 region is CASSLSFSEQYF. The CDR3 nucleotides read TGTGCCAGCAGTTTATCTTTCAGCGAGCAGTACTTC.

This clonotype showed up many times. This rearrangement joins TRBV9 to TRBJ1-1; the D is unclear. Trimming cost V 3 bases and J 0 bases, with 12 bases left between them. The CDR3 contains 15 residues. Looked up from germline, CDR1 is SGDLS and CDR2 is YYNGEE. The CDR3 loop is CASSAYPAMNTEAFF. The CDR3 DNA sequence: TGTGCCAGCAGCGCCTATCCGGCCATGAACACTGAAGCTTTCTTT.

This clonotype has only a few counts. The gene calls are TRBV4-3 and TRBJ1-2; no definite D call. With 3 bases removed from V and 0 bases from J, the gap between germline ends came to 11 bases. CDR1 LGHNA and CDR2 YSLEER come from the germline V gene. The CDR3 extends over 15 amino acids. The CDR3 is CASSHIGLANYGYTF. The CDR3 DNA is TGCGCCAGCAGCCACATAGGTCTAGCTAACTATGGCTACACCTTC.

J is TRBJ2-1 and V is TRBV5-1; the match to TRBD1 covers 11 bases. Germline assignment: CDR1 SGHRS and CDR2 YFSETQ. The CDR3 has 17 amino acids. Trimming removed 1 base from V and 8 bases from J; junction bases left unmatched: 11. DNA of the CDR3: TGCGCCAGCAGCTTGCCTCGGACAGGGGGCGATTTGGATGAGCAGTTCTTC. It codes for CASSLPRTGGDLDEQFF.

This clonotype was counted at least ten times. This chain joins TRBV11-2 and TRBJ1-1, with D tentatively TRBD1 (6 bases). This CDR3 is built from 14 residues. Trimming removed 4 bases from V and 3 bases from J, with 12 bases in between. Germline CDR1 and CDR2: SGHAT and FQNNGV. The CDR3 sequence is CASSSRQVDTEAFF. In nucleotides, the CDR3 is TGTGCCAGCAGCTCCCGACAGGTGGACACTGAAGCTTTCTTT. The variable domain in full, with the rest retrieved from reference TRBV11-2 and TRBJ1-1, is EAGVAQSPRYKIIEKRQSVAFWCNPISGHATLYWYQQILGQGPKLLIQFQNNGVVDDSQLPKDRFSAERLKGVDSTLKIQPAKLEDSAVYLCASSSRQVDTEAFFGQGTRLTVV.

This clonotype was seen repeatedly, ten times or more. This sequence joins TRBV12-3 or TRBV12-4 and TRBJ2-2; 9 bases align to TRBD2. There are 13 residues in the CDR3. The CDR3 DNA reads TGTGTTAGCGGGAGTAGGTACACCGGGGAGCTGTTTTTT. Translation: CVSGSRYTGELFF.

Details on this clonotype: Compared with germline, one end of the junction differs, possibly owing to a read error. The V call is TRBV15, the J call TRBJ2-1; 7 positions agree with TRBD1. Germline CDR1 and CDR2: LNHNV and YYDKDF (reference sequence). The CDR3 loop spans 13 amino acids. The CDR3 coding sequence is TGTGCCACCAGCGGAGAGGGGGCCAATGAGCAGTTCTTC. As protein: CATSGEGANEQFF.

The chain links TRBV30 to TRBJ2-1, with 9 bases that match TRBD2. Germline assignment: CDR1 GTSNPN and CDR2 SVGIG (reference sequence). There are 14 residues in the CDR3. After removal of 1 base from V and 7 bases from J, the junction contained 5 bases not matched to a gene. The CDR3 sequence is CAWSGLAEPNEQFF. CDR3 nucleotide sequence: TGTGCCTGGAGTGGACTAGCGGAGCCGAATGAGCAGTTCTTC.

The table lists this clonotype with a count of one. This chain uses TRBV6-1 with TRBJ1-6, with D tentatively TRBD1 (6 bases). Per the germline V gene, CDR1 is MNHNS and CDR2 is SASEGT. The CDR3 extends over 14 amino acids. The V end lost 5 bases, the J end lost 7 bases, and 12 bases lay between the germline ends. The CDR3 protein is CASSTGLENSPLHF. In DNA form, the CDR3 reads TGTGCCAGCAGTACAGGGTTGGAGAATTCACCCCTCCACTTT.

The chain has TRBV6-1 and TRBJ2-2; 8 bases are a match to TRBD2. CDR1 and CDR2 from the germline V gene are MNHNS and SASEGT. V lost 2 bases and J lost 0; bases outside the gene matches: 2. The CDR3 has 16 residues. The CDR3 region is CASSELAGTNTGELFF. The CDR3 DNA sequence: TGTGCCAGCAGTGAACTAGCGGGCACGAACACCGGGGAGCTGTTTTTT.

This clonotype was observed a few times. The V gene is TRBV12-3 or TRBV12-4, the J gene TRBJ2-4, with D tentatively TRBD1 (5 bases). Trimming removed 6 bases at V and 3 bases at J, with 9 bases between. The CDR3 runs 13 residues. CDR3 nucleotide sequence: TGTGCCAGCAGGGGGCGTTTCAAAAACATTCAGTACTTC. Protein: CASRGRFKNIQYF.

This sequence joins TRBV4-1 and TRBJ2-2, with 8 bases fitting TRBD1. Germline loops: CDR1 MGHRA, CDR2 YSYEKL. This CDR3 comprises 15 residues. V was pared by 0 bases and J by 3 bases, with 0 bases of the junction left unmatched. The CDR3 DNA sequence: TGCGCCAGCAGCCAAGAGGACAGGGACACCGGGGAGCTGTTTTTT. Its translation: CASSQEDRDTGELFF.